This TCR beta chain comes out of a study of OX40 agonist ivuxolimab in advanced cancers. As for the study in general: Patients were dosed with the agonistic anti-OX40 (CD134) antibody ivuxolimab.

The CDR3 spans 14 residues. Trimming shortened V by 0 bases and J by 4 bases, and 10 bases separated the two germline ends. In germline, CDR1 is SGHTS, CDR2 YDEGEE. As regards this clone: What it binds is unknown.

The data were produced by immunoSEQ multiplex PCR, yet TCRdb's version contains in-frame clones alone and is incomplete. The sample includes 55,000 to 65,000 clones, around 82% of them seen just once. Study findings and constraints: At doses 0.1 to 3.0 mg/kg, CD4+ and CD8+ clones expanded.

The genes are TRBV5-8 and TRBJ1-2, with D perhaps TRBD1 (5 bases). The sequence derives from an adult with an advanced solid tumor such as melanoma, head and neck, liver or kidney cancer. The specimen was CD4+ or CD8+ T cells sorted from blood, collected in a trial of the OX40 agonist ivuxolimab. CDR3 residues: CASSLAGVGYGYTF. The DNA for the CDR3 is TGTGCCAGCAGCTTGGCGGGGGTCGGCTATGGCTACACCTTC.